The 16 T cell receptor beta chains below all came from one sample that was sequenced in a study of metastatic and nonmetastatic thyroid tumors. No patient had received any treatment before thyroid surgery. TCRdb re-called clones via MiXCR from the PCR reads. Here the sample spans about 21,000 clones, 28% being singletons. Sequencing was done on a sample of tumor tissue. The receptors stem from a male donor with papillary thyroid cancer or a benign thyroid nodule (not recorded which). Some clones in this sample may be carry-over from other donors' samples.

This clone came up many times. The chain uses TRBV11-2 and TRBJ2-3, with D perhaps assigned TRBD1 or TRBD2 (5 bases each). Trimming pared 5 bases from V and 2 bases from J, leaving 23 bases between. Germline assignment: CDR1 SGHAT and CDR2 FQNNGV. The CDR3 is made up of 18 amino acids. The CDR3, as DNA: TGTGCCAGCAGCCCTACCGGGACGGCTTTGGGCCACACAGATACGCAGTATTTT. Its protein is CASSPTGTALGHTDTQYF.

This clone was found many times. This specimen includes other DNA sequences encoding the same CDR3. V usage is TRBV3-1 and J usage is TRBJ1-1; D gene unclear. V was trimmed by 2 bases and J by 1 base, leaving 8 bases between them. This CDR3 region has 14 residues. Per the germline V gene, CDR1 is LGHDT and CDR2 is YNNKEL (reference sequence). The CDR3 DNA sequence: TGTGCCAGCAGCCAACACGCGGGGAACACTGAAGCTTTCTTT. Translating gives CASSQHAGNTEAFF.

Sample share makes this clone large. The chain uses TRBV30 and TRBJ2-3, with D possibly matching TRBD2 (7 bases). The CDR3 is 15 amino acids. Trimming removed 6 bases from V and 0 bases from J, with 16 bases in between. Germline CDR1 GTSNPN, CDR2 SVGIG (reference sequence). DNA for the CDR3: TGTGCCTGTTCCCCACGGGGGGCTAGCACAGATACGCAGTATTTT. Protein: CACSPRGASTDTQYF.

This clone showed up just a few times. The chain joins TRBV10-1 to TRBJ1-5; possible D gene TRBD1, 6 bases. V lost 6 bases and J lost 4, with 22 bases in between. From germline, CDR1 is WNHNN and CDR2 SYGVQD (reference sequence). There are 17 residues in the CDR3. In DNA form, the CDR3 reads TGCGCCAGCAGCCTCGGGGCAGATGGGGGGCTAAATCAGCCCCAGCATTTT. This codes for CASSLGADGGLNQPQHF.

The chain has TRBV2 and TRBJ2-7, with no clear D. This CDR3 has 11 residues. V shed 8 bases and J shed 2 bases, with 7 bases lying between them. Germline CDR1 reads SNHLY; CDR2 reads FYNNEI. CDR3 sequence reads: CASLSTYEQYF. DNA of the CDR3: TGTGCCAGCCTTAGTACCTACGAGCAGTACTTC.

This clone has a count of ten or more. Additional DNA sequences in this sample encode the identical CDR3. This chain joins TRBV5-8 and TRBJ2-7, with D unclear. V shed 2 bases and J shed 7 bases, with 7 bases lying between them. The CDR3 covers 11 residues. CDR1 is SGHTS and CDR2 is YDEGEE in the germline V gene. CDR3 residues: CASSFYREQYF. The CDR3 DNA follows: TGTGCCAGCAGCTTTTACCGGGAGCAGTACTTC. Variable domain in full (rest from reference TRBV5-8 and TRBJ2-7): EAGVTQSPTHLIKTRGQQATLRCSPISGHTSVYWYQQALGLGLQFLLWYDEGEERNRGNFPPRFSGRQFPNYSSELNVNALELEDSALYLCASSFYREQYFGPGTRLTVT.

This clone was found many times. V gene TRBV5-1 combines with J gene TRBJ2-5; either TRBD1 or TRBD2 may supply D (5 bases each). CDR3 length: 17 amino acids. V was shortened by 2 bases and J by 2 bases, with 19 bases between the two germline ends. Per the germline V gene, CDR1 is SGHRS and CDR2 is YFSETQ. This CDR3 is CASSFPRGAPRQETQYF. CDR3 nucleotide sequence: TGCGCCAGCAGCTTTCCCAGAGGGGCCCCCCGACAAGAGACCCAGTACTTC.

This clone was recorded at least ten times. The chain uses TRBV28 and TRBJ2-4, with D tentatively TRBD2 (6 bases). Germline values: CDR1 MDHEN, CDR2 SYDVKM. This CDR3 has 17 residues. Trimming left V 5 bases short and J 1 base short, with 18 bases between. The CDR3 spells CASSPTRGGSAKNIQYF. In DNA, the CDR3 is TGTGCCAGCAGTCCCACGCGGGGCGGCTCCGCCAAAAACATTCAGTACTTC.

The sample holds many counts of this clone. The gene calls are TRBV27 and TRBJ1-6; a weak D match, TRBD1 (5 bases). The CDR3 covers 12 residues. V dropped 3 bases and J dropped 11 bases, with 8 bases sitting between them. Germline assignment: CDR1 MNHEY and CDR2 SMNVEV (reference sequence). CDR3 sequence (DNA): TGTGCCAGCAGTTTCCAGGGAGCACCCCTCCACTTT. Translating it yields CASSFQGAPLHF.

This clone was seen a handful of times. The gene calls are TRBV6-2 or TRBV6-3 and TRBJ2-5; no definite D call. Germline V gene sequence: CDR1 MNHEY, CDR2 SVGEGT. CDR3 length: 14 amino acids. V gave up 3 bases and J gave up 0 bases, with 8 bases separating them. The CDR3 loop is CASSYETNQETQYF. As DNA, the CDR3 is TGTGCCAGCAGTTATGAGACAAACCAAGAGACCCAGTACTTC.

This clone was seen many times. A clone one base away is much larger, so this may be a read error. This specimen includes other DNA sequences encoding the same CDR3. The V gene is TRBV18, the J gene TRBJ1-4, with D tentatively TRBD1 (5 bases). Germline V gene data show CDR1 as KGHSH and CDR2 as LQKENI. There are 16 residues in the CDR3. CDR3 sequence reads: CASSPFFGGGSEKLFF. The CDR3 nucleotides are TGCGCCAGCTCACCATTTTTCGGCGGGGGTTCGGAAAAACTGTTTTTT.

Ten or more counts support this clone. A single base separates this from a much larger clone, so it may be a read error. Other DNA sequences from this sample encode an identical CDR3 as well. The gene calls are TRBV5-1 and TRBJ2-7, with 7 bases aligning to TRBD2. The V gene's germline CDR1 is SGHRS and CDR2 YFSETQ. The CDR3 loop spans 16 amino acids. V dropped 0 bases and J dropped 3; count of bases not matched to a gene: 9. DNA for the CDR3: TGCGCCAGCAGCTTGGTCCCGCAAGGGGACTACTACGAGCAGTACTTC. Residues: CASSLVPQGDYYEQYF.

This clone is deemed medium-sized. The gene calls are TRBV5-1 and TRBJ2-2; D unresolved. This CDR3 is built from 15 residues. V gave up 0 bases and J gave up 2 bases, with 8 bases separating them. Germline V CDR1 and CDR2: SGHRS, YFSETQ. The CDR3 region is CASSLAPPNTGELFF. The CDR3 nucleotides read TGCGCCAGCAGCTTGGCCCCGCCTAACACCGGGGAGCTGTTTTTT.

This clone came up a few times. CDR3 sequence: CASSPGTGSEQYF. The CDR3 nucleotides read TGCGCCAGCAGCCCCGGGACAGGGAGTGAGCAGTACTTC. The chain joins TRBV5-1 to TRBJ2-7, with TRBD1 matching 9 bases. Germline CDR1 is SGHRS and CDR2 is YFSETQ. V trimming: 4 bases; J trimming: 7 bases; junction bases outside the gene matches: 6. This CDR3 contains 13 residues.

By sample share, this clone is medium-sized. The chain carries TRBV3-1 and TRBJ2-7, with no clear D. The CDR3 is 12 amino acids. Germline CDR1 reads LGHDT; CDR2 reads YNNKEL (reference sequence). The ends were cut back, 1 base at V and 7 bases at J, with 8 bases in the middle. The CDR3 sequence: CASSQATSEQYF. In nucleotides, the CDR3 is TGTGCCAGCAGCCAAGCGACCTCAGAGCAGTACTTC.

This clone was seen many times. Other DNA sequences from this sample encode an identical CDR3 as well. The CDR3, as DNA: TGCGCCAGCAGCCCGGGGGGGGGAAGGGCCTACGAGCAGTACTTC. It translates to CASSPGGGRAYEQYF. This rearrangement joins TRBV10-1 to TRBJ2-7, with TRBD2 matching over 8 bases. CDR1 WNHNN and CDR2 SYGVQD come from the germline V gene (reference sequence). The CDR3 has 15 residues. V was clipped by 6 bases and J by 2 bases; unmatched bases: 9.